Listed below are T cell receptor beta chains from one sample, sequenced in a study of PD-1 blockade in classical Hodgkin lymphoma. Data came from immunoSEQ multiplex PCR; TCRdb stores just in-frame clones and leaves some out. Among tens of thousands of clones listed, roughly three quarters were seen once. Sequences were derived from peripheral blood mononuclear cells (PBMCs), sampled at baseline. The source is a human donor with classical Hodgkin lymphoma. Each CDR3 is given with its conserved first and last residue. The order of the fields is V gene, J gene, clone size, D gene, CDR3 DNA, CDR3 protein. A D gene is named only where the DNA matches it firmly. The listing skips clone size in some rows; elsewhere it reads once, few, many or a size class.

V: TRBV28; J: TRBJ2-3; size: few; D: -; DNA: TGTGCCAGCGCCTGGGGACTGAGTAACACAGATACGCAGTATTTT; CDR3: CASAWGLSNTDTQYF
V: TRBV30; J: TRBJ2-7; size: -; D: -; DNA: TGTGCCTGGAGTGTTGGGACCCCCTACGAGCAGTACTTC; CDR3: CAWSVGTPYEQYF
V: TRBV9; J: TRBJ1-1; size: -; D: -; DNA: TGTGCCAGCAGCGTAGACATCAGGGGTACTGAAGCTTTCTTT; CDR3: CASSVDIRGTEAFF
V: TRBV11-2; J: TRBJ1-1; size: few; D: -; DNA: TGTGCCAGCAGCTTGGGCAGGCGGGCTTACCTGAACACTGAAGCTTTCTTT; CDR3: CASSLGRRAYLNTEAFF
V: TRBV4-1; J: TRBJ2-1; size: -; D: -; DNA: TGCGCCAGCAGCCAAAGGGAATTGACGACTGATGAGCAGTTCTTC; CDR3: CASSQRELTTDEQFF
V: TRBV6-5; J: TRBJ1-1; size: few; D: -; DNA: TGTGCCAGCAGACAAAGAGGGCCCTCTGAAGCTTTCTTT; CDR3: CASRQRGPSEAFF
V: TRBV6-5; J: TRBJ2-2; size: -; D: TRBD1; DNA: TGTGCCAGCAGTTTTCGGACAGGGGGCCTCGGGGAGCTGTTTTTT; CDR3: CASSFRTGGLGELFF
V: TRBV7-2; J: TRBJ2-5; size: -; D: TRBD1; DNA: TGTGCCAGCAGCCCTGGGGGCCGGACAGGGGGCGCGGAGACCCAGTACTTC; CDR3: CASSPGGRTGGAETQYF
V: TRBV10-3; J: TRBJ1-1; size: -; D: -; DNA: TGTGCCATCAGTGATCGGGGCAGAGCTTTCTTT; CDR3: CAISDRGRAFF
V: TRBV4-2; J: TRBJ1-4; size: medium-sized; D: TRBD1; DNA: TGTGCCAGCAGGACAGGGGGCATCGCTAATGAAAAACTGTTTTTT; CDR3: CASRTGGIANEKLFF
V: TRBV28; J: TRBJ2-5; size: -; D: TRBD2; DNA: TGTGCCAGCAGGTTGACTAGCGGGAATCAAGAGACCCAGTACTTC; CDR3: CASRLTSGNQETQYF
V: TRBV5-6; J: TRBJ2-3; size: -; D: -; DNA: TGTGCCAGCAGGGTCCAGGGATACACAGATACGCAGTATTTT; CDR3: CASRVQGYTDTQYF
V: TRBV9; J: TRBJ2-2; size: -; D: -; DNA: TGTGCCAGCAGCTCCCATGACACCGGGGAGCTGTTTTTT; CDR3: CASSSHDTGELFF
V: TRBV27; J: TRBJ2-1; size: -; D: TRBD1; DNA: TGTGCCAGCACCCCGCCGGGACAGGCCCAATACAATGAGCAGTTCTTC; CDR3: CASTPPGQAQYNEQFF
V: TRBV6-5; J: TRBJ1-2; size: few; D: -; DNA: TGTGCCAGCAGTTACGACAGGTCCTCCTATGGCTACACCTTC; CDR3: CASSYDRSSYGYTF
V: TRBV19; J: TRBJ2-5; size: many; D: -; DNA: TGTGCCAGCCTGGGGGAGACGGAGGAGACCCAGTACTTC; CDR3: CASLGETEETQYF
V: TRBV4-1; J: TRBJ1-4; size: -; D: TRBD1; DNA: TGCGCCAGCAGCCACCGGTTCTCGCCCGGGACAGAGGCTGAAAAACTGTTTTTT; CDR3: CASSHRFSPGTEAEKLFF
V: TRBV27; J: TRBJ2-7; size: few; D: TRBD1; DNA: TGTGCCAGCAGTTTATCACAGGGGGCGCACAACGAGCAGTACTTC; CDR3: CASSLSQGAHNEQYF
V: TRBV27; J: TRBJ2-5; size: -; D: -; DNA: TGTGCCAGCAGTTTGGTCGGGGGTGCAGAGACCCAGTACTTC; CDR3: CASSLVGGAETQYF
V: TRBV6-6; J: TRBJ1-1; size: -; D: -; DNA: TGTGCCAGCAGCACAACAGGATCGGGCGCTGAAGCTTTCTTT; CDR3: CASSTTGSGAEAFF
V: TRBV19; J: TRBJ1-1; size: -; D: TRBD1; DNA: TGTGCCAGTAGCGACAGGGGGCTAGCTGAAGCTTTCTTT; CDR3: CASSDRGLAEAFF
V: TRBV7-2; J: TRBJ2-7; size: -; D: TRBD1; DNA: TGTGCCAGCAGCTTGAGACAGGGGGATCGCTCCTACGAGCAGTACTTC; CDR3: CASSLRQGDRSYEQYF
V: TRBV6-6; J: TRBJ1-1; size: -; D: -; DNA: TGTGCCAGCAGTTACTCCGGGGGTGCCGGGGGCACTGAAGCTTTCTTT; CDR3: CASSYSGGAGGTEAFF
V: TRBV7-2; J: TRBJ2-3; size: -; D: TRBD2; DNA: TGTGCCAGCAGCTTACGCCCACTAGCGGGAGTAGATACGCAGTATTTT; CDR3: CASSLRPLAGVDTQYF
V: TRBV28; J: TRBJ1-5; size: -; D: -; DNA: TGTGCCAGCAGTACCCTTCATCCCCAGCATTTT; CDR3: CASSTLHPQHF
V: TRBV7-2; J: TRBJ2-3; size: -; D: TRBD2; DNA: TGTGCCAGCAGCTCGCCAAGCGGGAGTCTAGGAGATACGCAGTATTTT; CDR3: CASSSPSGSLGDTQYF
V: TRBV7-9; J: TRBJ1-6; size: -; D: TRBD1; DNA: TGTGCCAGCAGCTTAGGTGGACAGGGATCGCCCCTCCACTTT; CDR3: CASSLGGQGSPLHF
V: TRBV6-4; J: TRBJ1-4; size: -; D: -; DNA: TGTGCCAGCAGTGACTCGTTCTGGCTGGCCAGGCTGTCTTTGGGTGAAAAACTGTTTTTT; CDR3: CASSDSFWLARLSLGEKLFF
V: TRBV4-1; J: TRBJ2-5; size: few; D: -; DNA: TGCGCCAGCAGCCAAGATCATCAAGGACTTCAAGAGACCCAGTACTTC; CDR3: CASSQDHQGLQETQYF
V: TRBV11-2; J: TRBJ1-1; size: -; D: -; DNA: TGTGCCAGCAGCTTCGGCACTGAAGCTTTCTTT; CDR3: CASSFGTEAFF
V: TRBV27; J: TRBJ2-7; size: few; D: TRBD1; DNA: TGTGCCAGCAGGACAGGGCCCAGCGAGCAGTACTTC; CDR3: CASRTGPSEQYF
V: TRBV5-5; J: TRBJ1-2; size: -; D: -; DNA: TGTGCCAGCAGCTGGGGTCCAAATAAGGGATCCTATGGCTACACCTTC; CDR3: CASSWGPNKGSYGYTF
V: TRBV28; J: TRBJ2-5; size: -; D: TRBD1; DNA: TGTGCCAGCAGTAAGATATCCAGGACAGGGGGCGCCGAGACCCAGTACTTC; CDR3: CASSKISRTGGAETQYF
V: TRBV28; J: TRBJ2-3; size: -; D: -; DNA: TGTGCCAGCAGCCTTGGACGGGCCACAGATACGCAGTATTTT; CDR3: CASSLGRATDTQYF
V: TRBV7-2; J: TRBJ2-4; size: once; D: -; DNA: TGTGCCAGCAGCTTAGCTCCGTTGGCCAAAAACATTCAGTACTTC; CDR3: CASSLAPLAKNIQYF
V: TRBV5-1; J: TRBJ2-5; size: -; D: -; DNA: TGCGCCAGCAGCCCTTTTTGGGGGGACTCCTCAAAAGAGACCCAGTACTTC; CDR3: CASSPFWGDSSKETQYF
V: TRBV6-4; J: TRBJ2-7; size: -; D: TRBD2; DNA: TGTGCCAGCAGTGACCGTCCTAGCGGGCAAACCTACGAGCAGTACTTC; CDR3: CASSDRPSGQTYEQYF
V: TRBV2; J: TRBJ2-5; size: once; D: TRBD2; DNA: TGTGCCAGCAGTGAAGAGGGTAGCGGGAGGGCCGGGGAGACCCAGTACTTC; CDR3: CASSEEGSGRAGETQYF
V: TRBV11-2; J: TRBJ2-6; size: -; D: TRBD2; DNA: TGTGCCAGCAGCGGCGGGACTAGCGCTGGGGCCAACGTCCTGACTTTC; CDR3: CASSGGTSAGANVLTF
V: TRBV11-2; J: TRBJ1-5; size: -; D: -; DNA: TGTGCCAGCAGCCTCGGGACGGAGAACTCGCCCCAGCATTTT; CDR3: CASSLGTENSPQHF
V: TRBV27; J: TRBJ2-7; size: -; D: -; DNA: TGTGCCAGCAGTTTATATGGCTTCGAGCAGTACTTC; CDR3: CASSLYGFEQYF
V: TRBV5-1; J: TRBJ1-5; size: -; D: -; DNA: TGCGCCAGCAGCTTGGGCCCAAGGCCCGATCAGCCCCAGCATTTT; CDR3: CASSLGPRPDQPQHF
V: TRBV12-5; J: TRBJ2-1; size: -; D: TRBD1; DNA: TGTGCTAGTGGTTTGGTACTGGGACAGGGGGCCTATGAGCAGTTCTTC; CDR3: CASGLVLGQGAYEQFF
V: TRBV6-5; J: TRBJ1-2; size: -; D: -; DNA: TGTGCCAGCAGTTTAGTGGGGGGCCGGTATGGCTACACCTTC; CDR3: CASSLVGGRYGYTF
V: TRBV7-6; J: TRBJ2-4; size: -; D: -; DNA: TGTGCCAGCAGCTTAGGGAGGATTCAGTACTTC; CDR3: CASSLGRIQYF
V: TRBV27; J: TRBJ2-2; size: -; D: -; DNA: TGTGCCAGCACTCCTAGGGGCTTCTACACCGGGGAGCTGTTTTTT; CDR3: CASTPRGFYTGELFF
V: TRBV5-4; J: TRBJ1-5; size: -; D: -; DNA: TGTGCCAGCAGCAGGAAACCTTCGGGGTCGGATAGCAATCAGCCCCAGCATTTT; CDR3: CASSRKPSGSDSNQPQHF